There are a few counts of the clone carrying this T cell receptor beta chain. Its target is not known. These data are taken from a study of cytomegalovirus exposure and HLA in healthy donors. The overall study: HLA-typed donors contributed some 85 million unique TCRs, which were held in an early data release. Membership in the Caucasian-associated ancestry cluster was found for 65% to 85% of a few hundred genotyped donors.

General study findings and limits: As immune exposure information, only CMV serostatus was available.

PCR primers comprised 60 Vbeta and 13 Jbeta primers. Method: immunoSEQ multiplex PCR; TCRdb's copy keeps in-frame clones and lacks some. Found here are 110,000 to 150,000 clones, about four fifths of them singletons; the top ten hold just over 4.5%. Between the trimmed V and J ends, which lost 10 bases and 0 bases, there was a span of 12 bases. Germline assignment: CDR1 MDHEN and CDR2 SYDVKM. The CDR3 spans 13 residues. This clonotype was obtained from a man aged 35 to 55 in good health and CMV-seronegative. The genes are TRBV28 and TRBJ1-1; unclear D gene. Material: PBMCs. This chain's CDR3 is CATLLGVNTEAFF. CDR3 bases: TGTGCCACCCTTTTAGGAGTGAACACTGAAGCTTTCTTT.